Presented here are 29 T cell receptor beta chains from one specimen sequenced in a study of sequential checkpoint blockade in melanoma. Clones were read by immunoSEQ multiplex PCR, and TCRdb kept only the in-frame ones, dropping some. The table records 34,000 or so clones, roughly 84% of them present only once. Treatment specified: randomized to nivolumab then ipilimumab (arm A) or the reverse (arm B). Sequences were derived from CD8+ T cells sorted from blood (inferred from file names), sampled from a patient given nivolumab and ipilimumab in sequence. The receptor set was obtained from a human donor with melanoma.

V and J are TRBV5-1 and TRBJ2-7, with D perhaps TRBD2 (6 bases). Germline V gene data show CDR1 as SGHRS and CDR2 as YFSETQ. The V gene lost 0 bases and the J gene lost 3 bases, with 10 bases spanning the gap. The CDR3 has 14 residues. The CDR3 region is CASSLGTSSYEQYF. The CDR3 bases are TGCGCCAGCAGCTTGGGAACTAGCAGCTACGAGCAGTACTTC.

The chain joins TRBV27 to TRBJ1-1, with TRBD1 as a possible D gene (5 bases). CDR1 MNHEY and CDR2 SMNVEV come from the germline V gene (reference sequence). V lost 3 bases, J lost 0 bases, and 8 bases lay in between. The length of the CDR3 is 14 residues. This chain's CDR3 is CASSLQGLNTEAFF. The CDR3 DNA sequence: TGTGCCAGCAGTTTGCAGGGCCTGAACACTGAAGCTTTCTTT.

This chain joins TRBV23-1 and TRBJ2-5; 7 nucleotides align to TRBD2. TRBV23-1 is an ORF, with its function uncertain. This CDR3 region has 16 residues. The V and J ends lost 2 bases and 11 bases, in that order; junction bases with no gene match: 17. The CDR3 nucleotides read TGCGCCAGCAGTCAACGGATACACTATCGGGGAGGGGAGCAGTACTTC. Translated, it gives CASSQRIHYRGGEQYF.

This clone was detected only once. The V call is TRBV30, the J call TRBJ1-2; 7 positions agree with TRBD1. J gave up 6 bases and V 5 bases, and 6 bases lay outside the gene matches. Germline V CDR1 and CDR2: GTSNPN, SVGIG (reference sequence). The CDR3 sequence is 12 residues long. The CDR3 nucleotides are TGTGCCTGGTCCGCCGGACAGGATGGCTACACCTTC. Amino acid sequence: CAWSAGQDGYTF.

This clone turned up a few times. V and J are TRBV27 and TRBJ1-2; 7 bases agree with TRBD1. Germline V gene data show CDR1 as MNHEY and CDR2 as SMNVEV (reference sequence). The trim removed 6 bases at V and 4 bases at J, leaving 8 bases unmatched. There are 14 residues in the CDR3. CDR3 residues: CASRARDSVYGYTF. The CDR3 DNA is TGTGCCAGCAGGGCCCGGGACAGTGTCTATGGCTACACCTTC.

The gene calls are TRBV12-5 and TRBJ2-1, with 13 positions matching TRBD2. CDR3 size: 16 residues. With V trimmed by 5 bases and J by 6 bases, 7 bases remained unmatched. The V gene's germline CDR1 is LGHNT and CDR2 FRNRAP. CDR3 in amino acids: CASGPPGTSGINEQFF. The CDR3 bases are TGTGCTAGTGGTCCTCCCGGGACTAGCGGGATCAATGAGCAGTTCTTC.

CDR3 in amino acids: CASTHLRGLGSPLHF. CDR3 bases: TGTGCCAGCACCCATCTGCGGGGCTTGGGGTCACCCCTCCACTTT. The chain uses TRBV27 and TRBJ1-6; D perhaps matches TRBD1 (5 bases). CDR1 and CDR2 (germline): MNHEY, SMNVEV (reference sequence). This CDR3 spans 15 amino acids. V lost 7 bases, J lost 10 bases, and 20 bases lay in between.

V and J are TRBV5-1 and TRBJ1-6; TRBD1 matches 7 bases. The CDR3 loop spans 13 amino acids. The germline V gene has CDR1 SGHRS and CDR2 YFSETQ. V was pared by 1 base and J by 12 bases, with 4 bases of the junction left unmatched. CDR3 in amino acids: CASSLLGGIPLHF. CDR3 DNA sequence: TGCGCCAGCAGCTTGCTAGGGGGCATACCCCTCCACTTT.

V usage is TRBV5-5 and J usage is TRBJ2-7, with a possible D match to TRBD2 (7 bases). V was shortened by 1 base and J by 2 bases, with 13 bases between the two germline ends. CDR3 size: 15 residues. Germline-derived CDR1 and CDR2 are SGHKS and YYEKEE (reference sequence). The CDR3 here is CASSLYPGGAYEQYF. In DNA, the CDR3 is TGTGCCAGCAGCTTGTACCCGGGGGGCGCCTACGAGCAGTACTTC.

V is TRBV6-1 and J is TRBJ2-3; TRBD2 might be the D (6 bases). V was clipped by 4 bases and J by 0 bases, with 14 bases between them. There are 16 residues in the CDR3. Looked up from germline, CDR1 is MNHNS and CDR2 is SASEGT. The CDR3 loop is CASSGLFAGSTDTQYF. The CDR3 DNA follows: TGTGCCAGCAGTGGACTATTCGCGGGGAGCACAGATACGCAGTATTTT.

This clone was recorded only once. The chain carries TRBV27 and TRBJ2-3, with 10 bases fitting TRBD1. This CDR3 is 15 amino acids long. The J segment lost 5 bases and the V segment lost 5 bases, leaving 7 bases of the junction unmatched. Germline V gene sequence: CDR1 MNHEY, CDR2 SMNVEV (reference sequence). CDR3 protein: CASSRRQGAVDTQYF. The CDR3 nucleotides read TGTGCCAGCAGTCGACGACAGGGGGCAGTAGATACGCAGTATTTT.

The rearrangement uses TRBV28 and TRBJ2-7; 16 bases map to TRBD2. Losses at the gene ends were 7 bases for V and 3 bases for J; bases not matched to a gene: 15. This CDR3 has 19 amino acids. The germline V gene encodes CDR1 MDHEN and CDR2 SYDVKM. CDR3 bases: TGTGCCAGCACCCTACCCGCGCCGGGACTAGCGGGGGGGTTCTACGAGCAGTACTTC. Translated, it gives CASTLPAPGLAGGFYEQYF.

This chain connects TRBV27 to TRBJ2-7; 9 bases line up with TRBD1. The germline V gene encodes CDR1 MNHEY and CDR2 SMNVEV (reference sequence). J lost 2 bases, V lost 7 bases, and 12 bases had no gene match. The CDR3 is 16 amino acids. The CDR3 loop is CASTNAGTGWTYEQYF. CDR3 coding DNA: TGTGCCAGCACCAACGCCGGGACAGGGTGGACCTACGAGCAGTACTTC.

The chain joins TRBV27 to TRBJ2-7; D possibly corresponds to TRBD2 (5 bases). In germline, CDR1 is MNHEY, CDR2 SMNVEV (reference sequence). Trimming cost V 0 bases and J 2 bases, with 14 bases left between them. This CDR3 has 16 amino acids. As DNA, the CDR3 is TGTGCCAGCAGTTTATCCATAGGGAGCACTACCTACGAGCAGTACTTC. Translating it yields CASSLSIGSTTYEQYF.

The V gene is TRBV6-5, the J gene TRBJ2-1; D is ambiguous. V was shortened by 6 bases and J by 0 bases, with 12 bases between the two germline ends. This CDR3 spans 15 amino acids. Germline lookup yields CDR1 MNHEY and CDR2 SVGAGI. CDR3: CASSSDGSSYNEQFF. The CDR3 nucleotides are TGTGCCAGCAGCAGCGACGGCAGCTCCTACAATGAGCAGTTCTTC.

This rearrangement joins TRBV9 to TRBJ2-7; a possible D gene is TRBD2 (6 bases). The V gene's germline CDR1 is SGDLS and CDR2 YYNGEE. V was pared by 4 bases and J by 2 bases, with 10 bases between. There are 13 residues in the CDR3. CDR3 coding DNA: TGTGCCAGCAGCAAGGGACTCCCCTACGAGCAGTACTTC. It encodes CASSKGLPYEQYF.

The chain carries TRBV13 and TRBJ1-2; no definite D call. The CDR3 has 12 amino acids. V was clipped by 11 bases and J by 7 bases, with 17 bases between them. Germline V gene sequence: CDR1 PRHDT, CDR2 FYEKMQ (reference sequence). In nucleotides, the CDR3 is TGTGCCGGTCAGGTCGGGGAAGGTGGCTACACCTTC. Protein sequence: CAGQVGEGGYTF.

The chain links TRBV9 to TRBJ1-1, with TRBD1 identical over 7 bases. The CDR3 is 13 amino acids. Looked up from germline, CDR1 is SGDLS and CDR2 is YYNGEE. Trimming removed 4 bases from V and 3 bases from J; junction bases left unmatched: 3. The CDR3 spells CASSPTGDTEAFF. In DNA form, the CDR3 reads TGTGCCAGCAGCCCCACAGGGGACACTGAAGCTTTCTTT.

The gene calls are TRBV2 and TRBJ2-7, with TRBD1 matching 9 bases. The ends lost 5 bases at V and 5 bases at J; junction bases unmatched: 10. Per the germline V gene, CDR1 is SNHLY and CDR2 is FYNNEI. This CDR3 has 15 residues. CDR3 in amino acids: CASSNRDRVIHEQYF. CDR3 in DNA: TGTGCCAGCAGTAACCGGGACAGGGTCATTCACGAGCAGTACTTC. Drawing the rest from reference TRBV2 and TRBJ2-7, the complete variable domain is EPEVTQTPSHQVTQMGQEVILRCVPISNHLYFYWYRQILGQKVEFLVSFYNNEISEKSEIFDDQFSVERPDGSNFTLKIRSTKLEDSAMYFCASSNRDRVIHEQYFGPGTRLTVT.

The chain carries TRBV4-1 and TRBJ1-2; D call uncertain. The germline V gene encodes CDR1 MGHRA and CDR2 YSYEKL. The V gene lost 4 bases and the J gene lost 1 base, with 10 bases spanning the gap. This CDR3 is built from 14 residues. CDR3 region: CASSPTLSNYGYTF. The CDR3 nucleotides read TGCGCCAGCAGCCCTACTCTGAGTAACTATGGCTACACCTTC.

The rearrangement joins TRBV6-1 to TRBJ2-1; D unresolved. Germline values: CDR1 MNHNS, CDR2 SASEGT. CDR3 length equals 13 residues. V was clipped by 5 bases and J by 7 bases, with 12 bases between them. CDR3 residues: CASSTNRVNEQFF. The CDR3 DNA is TGTGCCAGCAGTACCAACCGGGTGAATGAGCAGTTCTTC.

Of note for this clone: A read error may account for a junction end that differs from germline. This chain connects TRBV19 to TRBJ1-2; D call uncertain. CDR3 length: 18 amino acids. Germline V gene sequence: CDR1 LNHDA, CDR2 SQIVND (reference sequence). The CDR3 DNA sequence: TGTGCCAATAGTATCCGGGGAAGCCCCTATCGGGCCAACTATGGCTACACCTTC. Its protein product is CANSIRGSPYRANYGYTF.

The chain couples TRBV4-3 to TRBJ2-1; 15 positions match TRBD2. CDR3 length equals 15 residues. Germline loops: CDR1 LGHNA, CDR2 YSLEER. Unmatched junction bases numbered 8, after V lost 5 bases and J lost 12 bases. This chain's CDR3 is CASSYRTSGGAWQFF. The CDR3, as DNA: TGCGCCAGCAGCTATCGGACTAGCGGGGGGGCCTGGCAGTTCTTC.

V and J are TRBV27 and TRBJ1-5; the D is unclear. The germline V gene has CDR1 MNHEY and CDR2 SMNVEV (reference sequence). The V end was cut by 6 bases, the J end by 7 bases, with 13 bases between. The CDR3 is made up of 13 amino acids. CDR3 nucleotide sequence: TGTGCCAGCAGGGGTCTTCTGGGCCAGCCCCAGCATTTT. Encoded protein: CASRGLLGQPQHF.

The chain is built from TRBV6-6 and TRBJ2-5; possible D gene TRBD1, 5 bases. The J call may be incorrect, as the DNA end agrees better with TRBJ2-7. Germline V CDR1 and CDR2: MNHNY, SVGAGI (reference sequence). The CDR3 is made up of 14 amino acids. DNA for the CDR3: TGTGCCAGCAGTTACCAGGGTCAAACCTACGAGCAGTACTTC. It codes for CASSYQGQTYEQYF.

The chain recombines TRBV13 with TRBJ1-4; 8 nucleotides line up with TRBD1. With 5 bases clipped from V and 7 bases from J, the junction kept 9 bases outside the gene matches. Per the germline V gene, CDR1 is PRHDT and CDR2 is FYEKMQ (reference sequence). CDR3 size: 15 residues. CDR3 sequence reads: CASSHTTGDGEKLFF. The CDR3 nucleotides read TGTGCCAGCAGCCACACGACAGGGGATGGTGAAAAACTGTTTTTT.

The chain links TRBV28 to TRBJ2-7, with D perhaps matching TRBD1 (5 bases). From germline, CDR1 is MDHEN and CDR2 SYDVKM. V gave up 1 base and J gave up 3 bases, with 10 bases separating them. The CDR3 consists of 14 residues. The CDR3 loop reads CASSLLGRGYEQYF. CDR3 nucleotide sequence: TGTGCCAGCAGTTTATTGGGTAGGGGCTACGAGCAGTACTTC.

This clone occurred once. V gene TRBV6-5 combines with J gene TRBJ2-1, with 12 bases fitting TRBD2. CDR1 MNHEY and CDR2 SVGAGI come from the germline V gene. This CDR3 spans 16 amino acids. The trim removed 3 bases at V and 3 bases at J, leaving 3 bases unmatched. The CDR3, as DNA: TGTGCCAGCAGTTATCTAGCGGGGGGGCTCTACAATGAGCAGTTCTTC. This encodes CASSYLAGGLYNEQFF.

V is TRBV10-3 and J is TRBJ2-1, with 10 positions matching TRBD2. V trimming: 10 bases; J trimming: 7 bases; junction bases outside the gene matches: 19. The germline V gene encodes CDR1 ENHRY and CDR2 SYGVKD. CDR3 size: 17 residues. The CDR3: CATQWDPSGGTGNEQFF. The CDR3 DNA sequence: TGTGCCACCCAATGGGACCCTAGCGGGGGTACAGGGAATGAGCAGTTCTTC.